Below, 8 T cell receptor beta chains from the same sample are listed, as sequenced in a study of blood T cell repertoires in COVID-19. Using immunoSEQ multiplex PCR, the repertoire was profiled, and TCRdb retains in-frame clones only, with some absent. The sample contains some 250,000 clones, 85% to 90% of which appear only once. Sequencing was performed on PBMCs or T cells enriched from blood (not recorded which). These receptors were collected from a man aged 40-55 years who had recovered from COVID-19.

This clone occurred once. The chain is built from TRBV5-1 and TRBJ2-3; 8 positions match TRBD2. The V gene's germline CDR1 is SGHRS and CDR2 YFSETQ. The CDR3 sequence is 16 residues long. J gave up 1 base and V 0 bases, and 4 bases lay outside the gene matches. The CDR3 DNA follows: TGCGCCAGCAGCTTGGGGGAACTAGCGGGCACAGATACGCAGTATTTT. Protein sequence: CASSLGELAGTDTQYF.

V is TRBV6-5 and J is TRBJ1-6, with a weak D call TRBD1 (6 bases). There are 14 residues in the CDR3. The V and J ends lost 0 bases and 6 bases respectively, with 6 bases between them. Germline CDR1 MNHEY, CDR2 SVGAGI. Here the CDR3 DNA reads TGTGCCAGCAGTTACTCGGACAGTAATTCACCCCTCCACTTT. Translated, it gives CASSYSDSNSPLHF.

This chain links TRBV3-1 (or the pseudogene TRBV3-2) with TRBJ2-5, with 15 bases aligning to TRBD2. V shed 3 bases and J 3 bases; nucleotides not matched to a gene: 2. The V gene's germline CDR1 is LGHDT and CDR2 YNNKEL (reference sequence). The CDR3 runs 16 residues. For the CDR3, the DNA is TGTGCCAGCAGCCAGAGGACTAGCGGGAGGGAAGAGACCCAGTACTTC. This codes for CASSQRTSGREETQYF.

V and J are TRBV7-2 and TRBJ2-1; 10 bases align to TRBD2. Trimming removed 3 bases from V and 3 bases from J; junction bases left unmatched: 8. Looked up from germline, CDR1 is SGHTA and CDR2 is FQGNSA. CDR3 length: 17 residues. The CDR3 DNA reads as TGTGCCAGCAGCTTTTTTCCCGGGACTAGCGTCTACAATGAGCAGTTCTTC. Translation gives CASSFFPGTSVYNEQFF.

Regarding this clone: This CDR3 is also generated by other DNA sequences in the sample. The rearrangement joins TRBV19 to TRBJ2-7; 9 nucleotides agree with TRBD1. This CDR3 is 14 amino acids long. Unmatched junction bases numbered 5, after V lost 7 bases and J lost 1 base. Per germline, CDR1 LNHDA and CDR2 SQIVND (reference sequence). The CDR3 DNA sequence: TGTGCCAGTACCCAGACAGGGGGGTCCTACGAGCAGTACTTC. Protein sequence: CASTQTGGSYEQYF.

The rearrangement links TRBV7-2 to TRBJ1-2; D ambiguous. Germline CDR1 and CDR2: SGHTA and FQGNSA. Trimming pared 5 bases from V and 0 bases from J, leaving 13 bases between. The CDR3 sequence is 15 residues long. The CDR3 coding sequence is TGTGCCAGCAGCCGCCGGGATCTCGCTAACTATGGCTACACCTTC. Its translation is CASSRRDLANYGYTF.

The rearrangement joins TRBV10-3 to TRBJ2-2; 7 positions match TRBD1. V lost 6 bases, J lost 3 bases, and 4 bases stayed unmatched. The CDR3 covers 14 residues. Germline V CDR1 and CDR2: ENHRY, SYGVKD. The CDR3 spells CAIRGTVDTGELFF. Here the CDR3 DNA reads TGTGCCATCAGGGGGACAGTAGACACCGGGGAGCTGTTTTTT.

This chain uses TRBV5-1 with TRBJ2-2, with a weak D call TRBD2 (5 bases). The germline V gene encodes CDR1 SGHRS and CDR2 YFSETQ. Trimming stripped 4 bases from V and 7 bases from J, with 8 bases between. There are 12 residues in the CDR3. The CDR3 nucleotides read TGCGCCAGCAGCCACGGGGACGGGGAGCTGTTTTTT. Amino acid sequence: CASSHGDGELFF. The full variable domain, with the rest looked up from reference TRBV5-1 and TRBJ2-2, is KAGVTQTPRYLIKTRGQQVTLSCSPISGHRSVSWYQQTPGQGLQFLFEYFSETQRNKGNFPGRFSGRQFSNSRSEMNVSTLELGDSALYLCASSHGDGELFFGEGSRLTVL.